The T cell receptor beta chain under discussion was sequenced for a study of T-cell reconstitution after alpha-beta-depleted transplantation in children. The CDR3 has 14 amino acids. CDR1 SGHTA and CDR2 FQGNSA come from the germline V gene. V lost 1 base and J 3 bases, leaving 9 bases between the germline ends. Library preparation (for TCRbeta) was performed with unique molecular identifiers. In TCRdb, the PCR reads were re-called with MiXCR into one record per CDR3 protein. The data contain roughly 590,000 distinct CDR3 sequences, roughly 17% of them seen just once; the ten biggest clones take up 1.1%. This clonotype was detected many times.

The TCR originated in a human donor who donated a stem cell graft to a child with acute myeloid leukemia. The starting material was PBMCs from the stem cell graft donor, obtained from the stem cell graft. V usage is TRBV7-2 and J usage is TRBJ1-2, with D unclear. The DNA of the CDR3 is TGTGCCAGCAGCTTAGTGGTCACGGACTATGGCTACACCTTC. Translation: CASSLVVTDYGYTF.